The 7 T cell receptor beta chains listed next were all sequenced from one sample in a study of T cell clonality in common variable immunodeficiency. The repertoire was sequenced with immunoSEQ multiplex PCR; TCRdb's copy has only in-frame clones and lacks some. Sampling found 55,000 to 65,000 clones, none seen once. The sample comprised peripheral blood mononuclear cells. These TCRs come from a person aged 18 to 70 in good health.

This clone was seen many times. The read stops 3 residues short of the end of the CDR3; the missing end is completed from the germline J gene. This rearrangement joins TRBV19 to TRBJ2-7; 8 bases align to TRBD2. This CDR3 has 14 amino acids. CDR1 is LNHDA, CDR2 SQIVND, per germline (reference sequence). V lost 5 bases and J lost 3; bases outside the gene matches: 6. The covered CDR3 bases are TGTGCCAGTAGTTCGTGGGGGACTAGCTACGAG. Amino acid sequence: CASSSWGTSYE. The complete CDR3 protein is CASSSWGTSYEQYF. Supplemented by reference TRBV19 and TRBJ2-7, the full variable domain reads DGGITQSPKYLFRKEGQNVTLSCEQNLNHDAMYWYRQDPGQGLRLIYYSQIVNDFQKGDIAEGYSVSREKKESFPLTVTSAQKNPTAFYLCASSSWGTSYEQYFGPGTRLTVT.

Many counts were recorded for this clone. The CDR3 end lies 3 residues beyond the end of the read and is filled in from the germline J gene. The chain employs TRBV18 and TRBJ1-1, with D hard to call. Trimming cost V 4 bases and J 1 base, with 10 bases left between them. Germline V gives CDR1 KGHSH, CDR2 LQKENI. The length of the CDR3 is 14 residues. The CDR3: CASSRAQKNTEAFF. CDR3 DNA, as far as it was read: TGTGCCAGCTCACGCGCACAGAAGAACACTGAA.

The sample holds many counts of this clone. The CDR3 end is not reached by the read, which stops 3 residues before it; the germline J gene fills it in. The chain uses TRBV7-8 and TRBJ2-5; possible D gene TRBD1, 6 bases. The germline V gene encodes CDR1 SGHVS and CDR2 FQNEAQ. The CDR3 spans 16 residues. Deletions cut 2 bases from V and 1 base from J, with 14 bases between. The sequenced part of the CDR3 DNA is TGTGCCAGCAGCTTAAGGGGTTGGGGGCTCCAAGAGACC. Protein: CASSLRGWGLQET. The whole CDR3 region reads CASSLRGWGLQETQYF.

Points on this clone: Read data end 3 residues before the CDR3 end; the end is taken from the germline J gene. The chain couples TRBV20-1 to TRBJ2-5; D gene unclear. The germline V and J ends were trimmed by 4 bases and 3 bases, with 12 bases remaining between them. The CDR3 contains 13 residues. Germline V gives CDR1 DFQATT, CDR2 SNEGSKA (reference sequence). CDR3 sequence reads: CSANSFREETQYF. The sequenced CDR3 bases are TGCAGTGCTAATTCCTTCCGGGAAGAGACC.

Only a few counts were recorded for this clone. CDR3 loop: CASSPPGQGNYGYTF. CDR3 DNA, as far as it was read: TGTGCCAGCTCACCACCAGGACAGGGAAACTATGGC. This chain uses TRBV18 with TRBJ1-2, with TRBD1 matching over 8 bases. The CDR3 end is not reached by the read, which stops 3 residues before it; the germline J gene fills it in. Germline CDR1 KGHSH, CDR2 LQKENI. Losses at the gene ends were 0 bases for V and 2 bases for J; bases not matched to a gene: 2. The CDR3 runs 15 residues.

This clone has only a few counts. Coverage ceases 3 residues before the CDR3 finishes, and the germline J gene fills in the end. The chain employs TRBV29-1 and TRBJ2-7, with 8 nucleotides matching TRBD2. There are 13 residues in the CDR3. The V gene end was trimmed by 4 bases and the J gene end by 4 bases; junction bases not matched to a gene: 6. CDR1 and CDR2 (germline): SQVTM, ANQGSEA. The CDR3 bases that were read are TGCAGCGTTGTGACTAGCGCGTCATACGAG. Its protein product is CSVVTSASYE. In full, the CDR3 reads CSVVTSASYEQYF.

This clone was observed at least ten times. The sequenced CDR3 bases are TGTGCCAGCAGCTTACAAAGGACAGGCTACGAG. The encoded protein is CASSLQRTGYE. The full CDR3 reads CASSLQRTGYEQYF. The chain has TRBV7-2 and TRBJ2-7; 7 nucleotides align to TRBD1. The CDR3 is cut off 3 residues early in the read; its end comes from the germline J gene. V shed 2 bases, J shed 3 bases, and the junction held 4 bases outside the gene matches. This CDR3 has 14 amino acids. CDR1 is SGHTA and CDR2 is FQGNSA in the germline V gene.